The 9 T cell receptor beta chains given below trace back to one sample, sequenced in a study of siplizumab effects on memory and regulatory T cells. The method was immunoSEQ multiplex PCR; TCRdb's version includes in-frame clones alone and lacks a portion of them. The sample carries about 85,000 clones, 95% recorded once. The material sequenced was CD8+ T cells sorted from blood. These receptors originate from a human donor in good health.

As DNA, the CDR3 is TGTGCCAGCAGCTCCCCCACTAGCGGGAGGGCTTACGAGCAGTACTTC. Amino acid sequence: CASSSPTSGRAYEQYF. V and J are TRBV7-9 and TRBJ2-7; 13 bases map to TRBD2. This CDR3 spans 16 amino acids. The J segment lost 4 bases and the V segment lost 4 bases, leaving 7 bases of the junction unmatched. CDR1 is SEHNR, CDR2 FQNEAQ, per germline (reference sequence).

The chain recombines TRBV6-5 with TRBJ2-7; D call uncertain. The CDR3 contains 14 residues. Germline lookup yields CDR1 MNHEY and CDR2 SVGAGI. V lost 0 bases and J 3 bases, leaving 9 bases between the germline ends. CDR3 nucleotide sequence: TGTGCCAGCAGTTACTCTCGGTCACTCTACGAGCAGTACTTC. Its translation: CASSYSRSLYEQYF.

The rearrangement joins TRBV4-1 to TRBJ2-7; D ambiguous. Germline V lookup: CDR1 MGHRA, CDR2 YSYEKL. Trimming took 0 bases from V and 3 from J, leaving 15 bases between them. The CDR3 covers 16 residues. In nucleotides, the CDR3 is TGCGCCAGCAGCCAAGATCACCGGGTACGGTACTACGAGCAGTACTTC. Translation: CASSQDHRVRYYEQYF.

This chain uses TRBV25-1 with TRBJ1-1; 8 bases align to TRBD1. V was pared by 1 base and J by 3 bases, with 13 bases of the junction left unmatched. CDR1 and CDR2 (germline): MGHDK, SYGVNS. This CDR3 spans 18 amino acids. CDR3 nucleotide sequence: TGTGCCAGCAGTGAATTAGGACAGGGAGTCATAGGCGACACTGAAGCTTTCTTT. Translating it yields CASSELGQGVIGDTEAFF. The whole variable domain, filled in from reference TRBV25-1 and TRBJ1-1, reads EADIYQTPRYLVIGTGKKITLECSQTMGHDKMYWYQQDPGMELHLIHYSYGVNSTEKGDLSSESTVSRIRTEHFPLTLESARPSHTSQYLCASSELGQGVIGDTEAFFGQGTRLTVV.

Concerning this clone itself: The junction differs from germline at one of its ends, possibly a read error. The gene calls are TRBV7-6 and TRBJ2-3; 11 bases are shared with TRBD2. The CDR3 sequence is 19 residues long. CDR1 and CDR2 from the germline V gene are SGHVS and FNYEAQ. The CDR3 here is CASSLVDSGRALSSDTQYF. The CDR3 bases are TGTGCCAGCAGCTTAGTAGATAGCGGGAGGGCCCTTTCCTCAGACACGCAGTATTTT.

The chain carries TRBV10-3 and TRBJ1-2; 10 bases align to TRBD1. From germline, CDR1 is ENHRY and CDR2 SYGVKD. CDR3 length equals 13 residues. V lost 9 bases to trimming and J lost 6 bases; unmatched junction nucleotides: 7. This chain's CDR3 is CAIGTGALDGYTF. The CDR3 region has the DNA TGTGCCATTGGGACAGGGGCCCTGGATGGCTACACCTTC.

The chain carries TRBV27 and TRBJ2-7; TRBD2 agrees at 7 bases. V lost 5 bases, J lost 1 base, and 11 bases stayed unmatched. The CDR3 loop spans 16 amino acids. Germline V gene sequence: CDR1 MNHEY, CDR2 SMNVEV (reference sequence). The CDR3 reads CASSLTGGSQSYEQYF. As DNA, the CDR3 is TGTGCCAGCAGTCTAACGGGCGGGAGTCAGTCCTACGAGCAGTACTTC.

The genes are TRBV7-3 and TRBJ2-1; 10 nucleotides match TRBD2. With 1 base clipped from V and 4 bases from J, the junction kept 10 bases outside the gene matches. There are 18 residues in the CDR3. Germline-derived CDR1 and CDR2 are SGHTA and FQGTGA. The CDR3 is CASSLSAGLARPYNEQFF. CDR3 nucleotide sequence: TGTGCCAGCAGCTTAAGTGCGGGACTAGCGAGGCCTTACAATGAGCAGTTCTTC.

The chain joins TRBV5-5 to TRBJ2-7, with a weak D call TRBD1 (6 bases). V shed 5 bases and J shed 0 bases, with 12 bases lying between them. CDR1 SGHKS and CDR2 YYEKEE come from the germline V gene (reference sequence). The CDR3 consists of 14 residues. CDR3 in DNA: TGTGCCAGCAGTTGGACAGCCGGCTCCTACGAGCAGTACTTC. Protein: CASSWTAGSYEQYF.